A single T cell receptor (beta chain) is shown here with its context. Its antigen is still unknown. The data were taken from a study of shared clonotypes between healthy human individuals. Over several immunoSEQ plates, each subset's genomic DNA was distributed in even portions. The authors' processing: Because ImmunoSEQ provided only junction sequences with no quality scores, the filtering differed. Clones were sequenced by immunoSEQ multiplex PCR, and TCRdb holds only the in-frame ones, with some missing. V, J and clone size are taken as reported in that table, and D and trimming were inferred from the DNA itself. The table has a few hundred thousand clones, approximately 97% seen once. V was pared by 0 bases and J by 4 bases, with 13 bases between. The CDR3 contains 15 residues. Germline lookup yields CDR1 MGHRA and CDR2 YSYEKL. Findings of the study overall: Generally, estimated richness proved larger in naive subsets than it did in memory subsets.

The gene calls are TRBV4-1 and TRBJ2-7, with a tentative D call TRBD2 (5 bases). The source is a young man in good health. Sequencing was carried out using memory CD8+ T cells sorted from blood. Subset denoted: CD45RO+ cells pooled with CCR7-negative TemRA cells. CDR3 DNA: TGCGCCAGCAGCCAAGAGCTAGCTAGTGTGTACGAGCAGTACTTC. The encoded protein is CASSQELASVYEQYF.